This T cell receptor beta chain was captured by sequencing in a study of identical twins. Template switching added a universal primer binding site, and final cDNA carried unique molecular identifiers. TCRdb used MiXCR to reprocess the 5' RACE reads, holding one entry per CDR3 protein. The sample carries 1.5 million or so distinct CDR3 sequences, less than 35% recorded once. Findings of the study overall: In zero-insertion analyses, partial confounding could arise from invariant MAIT and iNKT cells. Beta clonotypes that were abundant in cord blood contained fewer insertions, a pattern absent from memory repertoires.

As regards this clonotype: The antigen is undetermined.

This clonotype originated in a newborn girl in good health. Input material: cord blood.

The CDR3 nucleotides read TGCAGTGCTAGGGATTCGGGCGGACACTTCTCCTACGAGCAGTACTTC. The encoded protein is CSARDSGGHFSYEQYF. This sequence joins TRBV20-1 and TRBJ2-7; maybe TRBD1 (5 bases). Trimming shortened V by 3 bases and J by 0 bases, and 18 bases separated the two germline ends. This CDR3 spans 16 amino acids. CDR1 is DFQATT, CDR2 SNEGSKA, per germline (reference sequence).